This entry is about one T cell receptor beta chain. Its antigen is currently unknown. Each sorted CD8+ T cell subset had its entire DNA loaded. Assay used: immunoSEQ multiplex PCR; TCRdb lists only in-frame clones, some missing. The sample carries under 2,000 clones, approximately 71% recorded once. The data originate from a study of blood T cell dynamics during melanoma immunotherapy. Study at large: Standard first-line treatment here was pembrolizumab or nivolumab plus ipilimumab in metastatic melanoma.

The study's findings and limits: Cell-free DNA CDR3 sequences most resembled the immune-effector CD8+ subset, which was also most clonal.

Trimming removed 0 bases from V and 0 bases from J, with 12 bases in between. CDR1 and CDR2 (germline): SQVTM, ANQGSEA. The CDR3 spans 16 residues. Documented time point: pre-treatment baseline. The CD3+ CD4- CD8+ CD45RA- CD45RO-high CD27- CCR7- memory phenotype defined TIE cells. Sampling occurred pretreatment (T0) and at week 3 (W3), after cycle one of checkpoint blockade. The specimen was CD8+ T cells from blood, collected from a patient treated with checkpoint blockade. This TCR was recovered from a human donor with melanoma. J is TRBJ2-1 and V is TRBV29-1; D may be TRBD2 (6 bases). CDR3 loop: CSVEDLGGGSYNEQFF. The CDR3 DNA reads as TGCAGCGTTGAAGATCTGGGGGGTGGCTCCTACAATGAGCAGTTCTTC.